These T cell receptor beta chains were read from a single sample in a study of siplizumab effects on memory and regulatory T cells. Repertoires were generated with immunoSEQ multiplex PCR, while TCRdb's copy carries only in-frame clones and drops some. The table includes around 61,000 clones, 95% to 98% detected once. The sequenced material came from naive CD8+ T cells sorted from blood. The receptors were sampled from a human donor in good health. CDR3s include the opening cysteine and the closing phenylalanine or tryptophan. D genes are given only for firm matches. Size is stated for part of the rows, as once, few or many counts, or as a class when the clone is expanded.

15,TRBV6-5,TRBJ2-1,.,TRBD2,CASSYSTSGHNEQFF,TGTGCCAGCAGTTACTCGACTAGCGGCCACAATGAGCAGTTCTTC
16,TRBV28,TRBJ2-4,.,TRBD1,CASSPGTGNAKNIQYF,TGTGCCAGCAGTCCAGGGACAGGGAATGCCAAAAACATTCAGTACTTC
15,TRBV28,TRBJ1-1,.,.,CASSYSTGLNTEAFF,TGTGCCAGCAGTTACTCGACGGGGTTGAACACTGAAGCTTTCTTT
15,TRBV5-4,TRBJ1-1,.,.,CASSQALDGYLEAFF,TGTGCCAGCAGCCAAGCACTTGACGGTTACCTTGAAGCTTTCTTT
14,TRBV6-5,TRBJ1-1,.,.,CASSYSIRGTEAFF,TGTGCCAGCAGTTACTCGATAAGGGGGACTGAAGCTTTCTTT
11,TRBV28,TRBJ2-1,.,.,CASSEYNEQFF,TGTGCCAGCAGTGAGTACAATGAGCAGTTCTTC
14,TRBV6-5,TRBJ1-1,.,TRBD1,CASSPYRGLTEAFF,TGTGCCAGCAGTCCCTACAGGGGGCTCACTGAAGCTTTCTTT
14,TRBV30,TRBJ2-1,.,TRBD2,CAWSAAGVRDEQFF,TGTGCCTGGAGTGCAGCGGGAGTCCGGGATGAGCAGTTCTTC
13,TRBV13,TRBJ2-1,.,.,CASSPYPGREQFF,TGTGCCAGCAGCCCCTACCCGGGGCGGGAGCAGTTCTTC
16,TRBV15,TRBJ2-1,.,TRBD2,CATSRGLAGVLTSQFF,TGTGCCACCAGCAGGGGACTAGCGGGAGTTTTGACATCCCAGTTCTTC
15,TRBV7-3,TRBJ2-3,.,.,CASSLTGSGTDTQYF,TGTGCCAGCAGCTTAACCGGGTCGGGCACAGATACGCAGTATTTT
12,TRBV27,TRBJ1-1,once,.,CASSFVGTKAFF,TGTGCCAGCAGTTTTGTGGGGACTAAAGCTTTCTTT
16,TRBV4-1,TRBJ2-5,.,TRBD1,CASSQEQGLQQETQYF,TGCGCCAGCAGCCAGGAACAGGGGTTGCAACAAGAGACCCAGTACTTC
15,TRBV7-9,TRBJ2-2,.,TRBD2,CASSLLAGVAGELFF,TGTGCCAGCAGCCTCCTAGCGGGAGTGGCCGGGGAGCTGTTTTTT
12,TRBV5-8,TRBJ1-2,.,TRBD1,CASAGQNYGYTF,TGTGCCAGCGCGGGACAGAACTATGGCTACACCTTC
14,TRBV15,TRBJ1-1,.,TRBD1,CATSLRTGNTEAFF,TGTGCCACCAGCCTTCGGACAGGTAACACTGAAGCTTTCTTT
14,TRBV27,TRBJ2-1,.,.,CASSLYGRANEQFF,TGTGCCAGCAGTTTATACGGGAGAGCAAATGAGCAGTTCTTC
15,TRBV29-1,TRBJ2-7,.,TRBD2,CSANLGGSRLNEQYF,TGCAGCGCAAACCTGGGCGGGAGCAGGTTGAACGAGCAGTACTTC
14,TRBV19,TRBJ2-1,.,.,CASSAAPSPNEQFF,TGTGCCAGTAGTGCCGCCCCATCGCCCAATGAGCAGTTCTTC
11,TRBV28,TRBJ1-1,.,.,CASSVGMEAFF,TGTGCCAGCAGTGTAGGGATGGAAGCTTTCTTT
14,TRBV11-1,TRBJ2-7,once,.,CASSFAGPRYEQYF,TGTGCCAGCAGCTTTGCGGGGCCCCGGTACGAGCAGTACTTC
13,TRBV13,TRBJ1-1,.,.,CASSQQQSSEAFF,TGTGCCAGCAGCCAACAACAGTCCTCTGAAGCTTTCTTT
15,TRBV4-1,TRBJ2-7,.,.,CASSHLVDPSYEQYF,TGCGCCAGCAGTCACCTGGTGGACCCTTCCTACGAGCAGTACTTC
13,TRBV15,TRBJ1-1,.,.,CATSRDRVDLPFF,TGTGCCACCAGCAGAGATCGGGTGGACCTTCCTTTCTTT
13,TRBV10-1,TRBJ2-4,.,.,CASSEGGVNIQYF,TGCGCCAGCTCCGAGGGCGGGGTAAACATTCAGTACTTC
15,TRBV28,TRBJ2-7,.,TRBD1,CASTPDRTGSYEQYF,TGTGCCAGCACCCCGGACAGGACTGGCTCCTACGAGCAGTACTTC
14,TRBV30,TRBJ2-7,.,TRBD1,CAWSDGTGFYEQYF,TGTGCCTGGAGTGACGGGACAGGGTTTTACGAGCAGTACTTC
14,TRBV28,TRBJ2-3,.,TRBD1,CASKDRRFTDTQYF,TGTGCCAGCAAGGACAGGAGATTCACAGATACGCAGTATTTT
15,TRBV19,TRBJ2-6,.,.,CASSLQASGANVLTF,TGTGCCAGTAGTTTACAGGCTTCTGGGGCCAACGTCCTGACTTTC
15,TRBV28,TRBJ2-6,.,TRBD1,CASRPGTGNANVLTF,TGTGCCAGCAGGCCCGGGACAGGGAATGCCAACGTCCTGACTTTC
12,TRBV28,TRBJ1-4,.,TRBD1,CASRDRGEKLFF,TGTGCCAGCAGGGACAGGGGTGAAAAACTGTTTTTT
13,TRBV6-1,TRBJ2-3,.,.,CASSYDSTDTQYF,TGTGCCAGCAGTTATGACAGCACAGATACGCAGTATTTT
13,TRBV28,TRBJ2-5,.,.,CASSPPPAETQYF,TGTGCCAGCAGTCCCCCCCCGGCCGAGACCCAGTACTTC
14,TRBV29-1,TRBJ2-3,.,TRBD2,CSGLAGAGGDTQYF,TGCAGCGGACTAGCGGGAGCGGGGGGAGATACGCAGTATTTT
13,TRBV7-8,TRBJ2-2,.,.,CASTQGGAGELFF,TGTGCCAGCACCCAAGGGGGGGCCGGGGAGCTGTTTTTT
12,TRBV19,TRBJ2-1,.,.,CAGLNSRGEQFF,TGTGCCGGTCTCAATAGTAGGGGTGAGCAGTTCTTC
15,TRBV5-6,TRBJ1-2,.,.,CASSAGPLGHYGYTF,TGTGCCAGCAGCGCCGGGCCCCTAGGACACTATGGCTACACCTTC
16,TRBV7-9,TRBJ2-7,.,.,CASSRIREGGTYEQYF,TGTGCCAGCAGCCGAATCAGGGAGGGGGGAACCTACGAGCAGTACTTC
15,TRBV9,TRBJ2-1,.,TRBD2,CASSPGLAEYNEQFF,TGTGCCAGCAGCCCGGGACTAGCGGAGTACAATGAGCAGTTCTTC
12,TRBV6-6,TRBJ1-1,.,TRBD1,CASISTGAEAFF,TGTGCCAGCATTAGCACAGGGGCTGAAGCTTTCTTT
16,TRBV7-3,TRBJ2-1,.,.,CASSATRAESYNEQFF,TGTGCCAGCAGCGCGACGCGCGCGGAGTCCTACAATGAGCAGTTCTTC
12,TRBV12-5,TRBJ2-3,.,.,CASLRSSDTQYF,TGTGCTAGTCTCCGGAGTTCAGATACGCAGTATTTT
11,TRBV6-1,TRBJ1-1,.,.,CATSDGAEAFF,TGTGCCACCAGTGACGGGGCTGAAGCTTTCTTT
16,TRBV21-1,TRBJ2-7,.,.,CASSALIGRTPAEQYF,TGTGCCAGCAGCGCGCTGATTGGACGGACGCCGGCCGAGCAGTACTTC
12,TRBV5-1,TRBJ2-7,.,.,CASSSGTYEQYF,TGCGCCAGCAGCTCAGGAACCTACGAGCAGTACTTC
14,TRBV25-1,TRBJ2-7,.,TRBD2,CASSETGGVYEQYF,TGTGCCAGCAGTGAGACGGGAGGAGTGTACGAGCAGTACTTC
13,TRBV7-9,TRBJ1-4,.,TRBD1,CASSLGTAEKLFF,TGTGCCAGCAGCCTAGGGACAGCAGAAAAACTGTTTTTT
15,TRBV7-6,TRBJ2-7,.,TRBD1,CASSLGTGSSYEQYF,TGTGCCAGCAGCTTAGGGACAGGGTCCTCCTACGAGCAGTACTTC
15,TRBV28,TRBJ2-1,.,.,CASSVKPWPPDEQFF,TGTGCCAGCAGTGTAAAGCCCTGGCCCCCAGATGAGCAGTTCTTC
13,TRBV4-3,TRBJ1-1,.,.,CASSQARGTEAFF,TGCGCCAGCAGCCAAGCAAGGGGTACTGAAGCTTTCTTT
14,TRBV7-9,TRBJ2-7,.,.,CASSTDLNSYEQYF,TGTGCCAGCAGCACGGACTTAAACTCCTACGAGCAGTACTTC
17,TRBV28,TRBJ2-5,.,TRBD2,CASSPYGLGLGQETQYF,TGTGCCAGCAGTCCTTACGGACTCGGACTAGGCCAAGAGACCCAGTACTTC
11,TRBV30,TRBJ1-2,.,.,CACPTGRGYTF,TGTGCCTGCCCTACAGGGAGAGGCTACACCTTC
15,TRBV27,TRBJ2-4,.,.,CASSLLARGAMIQYF,TGTGCCAGCAGTTTATTAGCTCGCGGGGCGATGATTCAGTACTTC